These 18 T cell receptor beta chains originate from one sample sequenced in a study of beta chain features in type 1 diabetes. The investigators reverse transcribed all of the isolated RNA, so they sequenced expressed TCRB transcripts. The data were produced by immunoSEQ multiplex PCR, yet TCRdb's version contains in-frame clones alone and is incomplete. The data hold around 280,000 clones, with 8% observed a single time. Sample: central memory CD4+ T cells from blood. All receptors come from a woman younger than 35 in good health.

The V gene is TRBV5-4, the J gene TRBJ1-3; D unresolved. The CDR3 spans 14 residues. The germline V gene encodes CDR1 SGHNT and CDR2 YYREEE (reference sequence). Trimming removed 1 base at V and 0 bases at J, with 5 bases between. The CDR3 coding sequence is TGTGCCAGCAGCTTGAAGGGCTCTGGAAACACCATATATTTT. Protein product: CASSLKGSGNTIYF.

The rearrangement links TRBV19 to TRBJ1-1, with TRBD1 identical over 11 bases. Per the germline V gene, CDR1 is LNHDA and CDR2 is SQIVND (reference sequence). This CDR3 comprises 17 residues. Unmatched junction bases numbered 9, after V lost 1 base and J lost 5 bases. Written as DNA, the CDR3 is TGTGCCAGTAGTATAGGCCCGGGACAGGGGGATTGGACTGAAGCTTTCTTT. Encoded protein: CASSIGPGQGDWTEAFF. Full variable domain (rest looked up from reference TRBV19 and TRBJ1-1): DGGITQSPKYLFRKEGQNVTLSCEQNLNHDAMYWYRQDPGQGLRLIYYSQIVNDFQKGDIAEGYSVSREKKESFPLTVTSAQKNPTAFYLCASSIGPGQGDWTEAFFGQGTRLTVV.

This clone was found a few times. In nucleotides, the CDR3 is TGTGCCAGCAGTAATCGTGCTCGGGGGGGAAAACTGTTTTTT. It translates to CASSNRARGGKLFF. The rearrangement uses TRBV28 and TRBJ1-4; maybe TRBD1 (5 bases). Germline assignment: CDR1 MDHEN and CDR2 SYDVKM. V was pared by 5 bases and J by 10 bases, with 17 bases between. This CDR3 is built from 14 residues.

Regarding this clone: One base away lies a much larger clone, so this may be a sequencing read error. The rearrangement joins TRBV7-3 to TRBJ2-3; D is undetermined. Trimming stripped 0 bases from V and 1 base from J, with 2 bases between. The CDR3 is 13 residues long. The V gene's germline CDR1 is SGHTA and CDR2 FQGTGA. CDR3 protein: CASSLTGTDTQYF. CDR3 DNA: TGTGCCAGCAGCTTAACGGGCACAGATACGCAGTATTTT.

The V gene is TRBV5-1, the J gene TRBJ2-2; 7 bases match TRBD2. V shed 4 bases and J 4 bases; nucleotides not matched to a gene: 16. The CDR3 is made up of 18 amino acids. Germline CDR1 is SGHRS and CDR2 is YFSETQ. The CDR3 sequence is CASSSGVRIYLGTGELFF. The CDR3 DNA follows: TGCGCCAGCAGCAGCGGGGTACGAATCTACTTGGGCACCGGGGAGCTGTTTTTT.

The chain carries TRBV2 and TRBJ2-1; D gene unclear. CDR3 size: 13 residues. The germline gives CDR1 SNHLY, CDR2 FYNNEI. With 6 bases removed from V and 5 bases from J, the gap between germline ends came to 11 bases. In DNA form, the CDR3 reads TGTGCCAGCAGGCTAGGACCGAACAATGAGCAGTTCTTC. As protein: CASRLGPNNEQFF.

The V and J genes are TRBV5-1 and TRBJ1-4, with D possibly matching TRBD1 (6 bases). With 2 bases removed from V and 6 bases from J, the gap between germline ends came to 14 bases. Germline assignment: CDR1 SGHRS and CDR2 YFSETQ. The CDR3 spans 15 residues. The DNA for the CDR3 is TGCGCCAGCAGCTTATACTCAGGGGATGATGAAAAACTGTTTTTT. Translation gives CASSLYSGDDEKLFF.

The CDR3 DNA reads as TGCAGCGTTGAAGACCACTCCCTGGGGGGCGGCTACACCTTC. Translation: CSVEDHSLGGGYTF. This rearrangement joins TRBV29-1 to TRBJ1-2; the D gene is possibly TRBD1 (6 bases). V was cut by 0 bases and J by 8 bases, with 16 bases left in between. The germline CDR1 and CDR2 sequences are SQVTM and ANQGSEA. CDR3 size: 14 residues.

The genes are TRBV2 and TRBJ2-3; TRBD2 matches at 12 bases. The CDR3 length is 16 residues. Trimming cost V 1 base and J 2 bases; bases outside gene matches: 1. Germline loops: CDR1 SNHLY, CDR2 FYNNEI. The CDR3 DNA sequence: TGTGCCAGCAGTGAAGGACTAGCGGGGGACACAGATACGCAGTATTTT. This sequence encodes CASSEGLAGDTDTQYF.

J is TRBJ2-1 and V is TRBV29-1, with 8 nucleotides matching TRBD2. There are 12 residues in the CDR3. Germline lookup yields CDR1 SQVTM and CDR2 ANQGSEA. V lost 7 bases to trimming and J lost 7 bases; unmatched junction nucleotides: 6. The CDR3 coding sequence is TGCAGCGCCAAGCGGGGGTTTAATGAGCAGTTCTTC. Amino acid sequence: CSAKRGFNEQFF.

This chain connects TRBV7-3 to TRBJ2-3; TRBD2 matches at 9 bases. With V trimmed by 1 base and J by 5 bases, 1 base remained unmatched. Germline V gives CDR1 SGHTA, CDR2 FQGTGA. The CDR3 consists of 14 residues. CDR3 nucleotides: TGTGCCAGCAGCTTAATTAGCGGGAGAGATACGCAGTATTTT. Translating it yields CASSLISGRDTQYF.

The V call is TRBV27, the J call TRBJ1-2; D remains ambiguous. CDR1 is MNHEY and CDR2 is SMNVEV in the germline V gene (reference sequence). V was shortened by 5 bases and J by 4 bases, with 17 bases between the two germline ends. The CDR3 has 15 residues. The CDR3 region is CASSPMGQSAYGYTF. The DNA for the CDR3 is TGTGCCAGCAGTCCCATGGGCCAGTCGGCCTATGGCTACACCTTC.

The chain recombines TRBV27 with TRBJ1-2; TRBD1 might be the D (6 bases). Germline V lookup: CDR1 MNHEY, CDR2 SMNVEV (reference sequence). This CDR3 is 15 amino acids long. The V gene lost 6 bases and the J gene lost 5 bases, with 19 bases spanning the gap. The CDR3 DNA is TGTGCCAGCAGCTCCCCGGGACAAGGGTCTTATGGCTACACCTTC. Protein product: CASSSPGQGSYGYTF.

V gene TRBV27 combines with J gene TRBJ1-1; D ambiguous. Deletions cut 5 bases from V and 3 bases from J, with 10 bases between. The CDR3 loop spans 13 amino acids. Germline CDR1 is MNHEY and CDR2 is SMNVEV (reference sequence). CDR3: CASSPWVDTEAFF. The CDR3 DNA is TGTGCCAGCAGTCCATGGGTGGACACTGAAGCTTTCTTT.

The rearrangement uses TRBV2 and TRBJ1-1; D is unclear. The CDR3 sequence is 12 residues long. Germline CDR1 reads SNHLY; CDR2 reads FYNNEI. V lost 7 bases to trimming and J lost 7 bases, with 13 bases between them. CDR3 loop: CASMDHGNEAFF. The CDR3 bases are TGTGCCAGCATGGATCACGGAAATGAAGCTTTCTTT.

Concerning this clone itself: Different DNA sequences within this sample yield the same CDR3. The gene calls are TRBV14 and TRBJ1-2; unclear D gene. V lost 3 bases to trimming and J lost 5 bases, with 10 bases between them. Germline loops: CDR1 SGHDN, CDR2 FVKESK. This CDR3 is built from 13 residues. The CDR3 coding sequence is TGTGCCAGCAGCCACGGGCCTACTTATGGCTACACCTTC. Protein sequence: CASSHGPTYGYTF.

This clone was observed many times. This rearrangement joins TRBV5-4 to TRBJ1-2, with no clear D. From germline, CDR1 is SGHNT and CDR2 YYREEE (reference sequence). The CDR3 loop spans 14 amino acids. V was trimmed by 3 bases and J by 4 bases, leaving 13 bases between them. The CDR3 bases are TGTGCCAGCAGCTCTTCGGACGAGGGCTATGGCTACACCTTC. Amino acids: CASSSSDEGYGYTF.

This clone was detected only a few times. This rearrangement joins TRBV18 to TRBJ2-2, with 7 bases that match TRBD1. The CDR3 is 15 amino acids. J gave up 4 bases and V 3 bases, and 5 bases lay outside the gene matches. Germline-derived CDR1 and CDR2 are KGHSH and LQKENI. This chain's CDR3 is CASSPLGQSTGELFF. The CDR3, as DNA: TGTGCCAGCTCACCCTTGGGACAGAGCACCGGGGAGCTGTTTTTT.